The 20 T cell receptor beta chains below were found in one sample sequenced in a study of blood T cells in healthy people across ages. PCR was performed a second time for roughly 7 to 12 cycles using a sample-barcoded 5' primer and a J-beta primer mix. TCRdb called the 5' RACE reads again in MiXCR, with one record for every CDR3 protein. The sample holds some 1,500,000 distinct CDR3 sequences, less than 45% seen once. Sequenced sample: blood. The receptors derive from a woman aged 18-29 years in good health.

The chain links TRBV12-3 or TRBV12-4 to TRBJ2-3; D remains ambiguous. Trimming cost V 5 bases and J 2 bases, with 8 bases left between them. The CDR3 has 13 residues. Here the CDR3 reads CASSPPLTDTQYF. The CDR3 DNA follows: TGTGCCAGCAGTCCCCCCCTCACAGATACGCAGTATTTT.

Here the CDR3 reads CASSQTAREYYNEQFF. CDR3 nucleotides: TGTGCCAGCAGCCAGACCGCCCGGGAGTACTACAATGAGCAGTTCTTC. V gene TRBV7-2 combines with J gene TRBJ2-1; weak D call: TRBD2 (6 bases). The CDR3 runs to 16 residues. The germline gives CDR1 SGHTA, CDR2 FQGNSA. Trimming took 5 bases from V and 3 from J, leaving 17 bases between them.

The chain links TRBV28 to TRBJ1-5, with a tentative D call TRBD1 (6 bases). Trimming took off 5 bases at V and 6 bases at J, with 20 bases between the two ends. The germline V gene encodes CDR1 MDHEN and CDR2 SYDVKM. CDR3 length: 16 residues. DNA of the CDR3: TGTGCCAGCAGTCCATGGGCCCGGACAGCCCCTCAGCCCCAGCATTTT. Translating it yields CASSPWARTAPQPQHF.

This clonotype was seen a few times. This sequence joins TRBV15 and TRBJ1-5; no clear D gene. V was shortened by 5 bases and J by 0 bases, with 14 bases between the two germline ends. The CDR3 has 16 amino acids. Germline V lookup: CDR1 LNHNV, CDR2 YYDKDF (reference sequence). CDR3 coding DNA: TGTGCCACCAGCGGACCGCGACGAGATAGCAATCAGCCCCAGCATTTT. This gives the protein CATSGPRRDSNQPQHF.

The rearrangement links TRBV28 to TRBJ2-7, with D perhaps matching TRBD2 (6 bases). The CDR3 has 16 amino acids. V dropped 6 bases and J dropped 2 bases, with 20 bases sitting between them. Germline CDR1 is MDHEN and CDR2 is SYDVKM. CDR3 nucleotides: TGTGCCAGCAGCTCGGGAGCGGTTGGCGGGACCTACGAGCAGTACTTC. Its translation is CASSSGAVGGTYEQYF.

At least ten counts were recorded for this clonotype. This chain links TRBV7-9 with TRBJ2-3, with 12 bases aligning to TRBD2. The germline CDR1 and CDR2 sequences are SEHNR and FQNEAQ (reference sequence). This CDR3 spans 15 amino acids. The ends lost 3 bases at V and 4 bases at J; junction bases unmatched: 2. The CDR3 nucleotides are TGTGCCAGCAGCTTGACTAGCGGGAGCGCAGATACGCAGTATTTT. Encoded protein: CASSLTSGSADTQYF.

On this clonotype itself: One end of the junction varies from germline; a read error may be responsible. This sequence joins TRBV29-1 and TRBJ2-5; maybe TRBD1 (8 bases). The CDR3 totals 14 residues. Germline-derived CDR1 and CDR2 are SQVTM and ANQGSEA. CDR3: CNVLQGGDQETQYF. In nucleotides, the CDR3 is TGCAACGTTCTACAGGGGGGGGACCAAGAGACCCAGTACTTC.

The genes are TRBV6-1 and TRBJ2-1, with TRBD2 as a possible D gene (7 bases). Trimming took 9 bases from V and 2 from J, leaving 14 bases between them. Germline assignment: CDR1 MNHNS and CDR2 SASEGT. The CDR3 covers 14 residues. The CDR3: CASRAGAPYNEQFF. In DNA form, the CDR3 reads TGTGCCAGTCGTGCGGGGGCGCCCTACAATGAGCAGTTCTTC.

The CDR3 bases are TGTGCCAGCAGCCCACAGGGGCTCGGCGAGCAGTACTTC. Amino acid sequence: CASSPQGLGEQYF. V is TRBV12-3 or TRBV12-4 and J is TRBJ2-5; 7 nucleotides match TRBD1. The last part of the DNA fits TRBJ2-7 better; the J call may be wrong. The CDR3 has 13 residues.

This chain joins TRBV29-1 and TRBJ1-1; 12 nucleotides align to TRBD1. This CDR3 spans 15 amino acids. Germline-derived CDR1 and CDR2 are SQVTM and ANQGSEA. V lost 4 bases to trimming and J lost 4 bases; unmatched junction nucleotides: 7. Here the CDR3 reads CSVAGTGGASTEAFF. CDR3 DNA: TGCAGCGTTGCCGGGACAGGGGGCGCGAGCACTGAAGCTTTCTTT.

The chain is built from TRBV7-6 and TRBJ2-1; 7 bases align to TRBD2. Germline loops: CDR1 SGHVS, CDR2 FNYEAQ. The CDR3 loop spans 15 amino acids. Germline trimming cut 5 bases from V and 5 bases from J; bases unmatched to any gene: 9. The CDR3 DNA reads TGTGCCAGCAGCCCAGAGGGGACTATCAACAATGAGCAGTTCTTC. It encodes CASSPEGTINNEQFF.

This clonotype showed up just once. The chain uses TRBV20-1 and TRBJ2-1; TRBD1 is a possible D gene (5 bases). V was shortened by 0 bases and J by 0 bases, with 9 bases between the two germline ends. The V gene's germline CDR1 is DFQATT and CDR2 SNEGSKA (reference sequence). This CDR3 is 15 amino acids long. CDR3 in amino acids: CSARESGASYNEQFF. DNA for the CDR3: TGCAGTGCTAGAGAAAGTGGGGCCTCCTACAATGAGCAGTTCTTC.

Remarks on this clonotype: Germline and junction disagree at one end, which may indicate a read error. V gene TRBV10-3 combines with J gene TRBJ2-5; D gene ambiguous. Germline V gene sequence: CDR1 ENHRY, CDR2 SYGVKD. The CDR3 has 15 residues. CDR3 bases: TGTGCCACCAGTGACCGCCCGGGCTACAAAGAGACCCAGTACTTC. This codes for CATSDRPGYKETQYF.

The chain joins TRBV5-6 to TRBJ1-5; 8 nucleotides agree with TRBD1. Germline CDR1 SGHDT, CDR2 YYEEEE. V was pared by 2 bases and J by 0 bases, with 4 bases of the junction left unmatched. CDR3 size: 16 residues. The CDR3 protein is CASSLTGGISNQPQHF. The CDR3 DNA reads as TGTGCCAGCAGCTTAACAGGGGGAATTAGCAATCAGCCCCAGCATTTT.

Notes on this clonotype: This may be a read error: a much more frequent sequence differs by one nucleotide. The CDR3 loop is CASSSGGGRSYNEQYF. For the CDR3, the DNA is TGTGCCAGCAGTTCGGGCGGGGGACGCTCCTACAATGAGCAGTACTTC. V is TRBV12-3 or TRBV12-4 and J is TRBJ2-1; 7 nucleotides align to TRBD2. Matching the DNA end better, TRBJ2-7 makes the J call doubtful. CDR3 size: 16 residues.

This clonotype was observed a handful of times. The chain recombines TRBV7-9 with TRBJ2-7, with D tentatively TRBD1 (5 bases). The V gene lost 10 bases and the J gene lost 3 bases, with 7 bases spanning the gap. Per germline, CDR1 SEHNR and CDR2 FQNEAQ (reference sequence). The CDR3 extends over 10 amino acids. CDR3 DNA: TGTGCCACCGGACACTACGAGCAGTACTTC. Its translation is CATGHYEQYF.

V and J are TRBV12-3 or TRBV12-4 and TRBJ2-1, with D tentatively TRBD1 or TRBD2 (6 bases each). The CDR3 extends over 15 amino acids. Trimming left V 3 bases short and J 2 bases short, with 11 bases between. This chain's CDR3 is CASSFRGDTYNEQFF. The CDR3 nucleotides read TGTGCCAGCAGTTTCCGCGGGGACACCTACAATGAGCAGTTCTTC.

This clonotype was recorded a few times. The V and J genes are TRBV29-1 and TRBJ1-1; 7 bases agree with TRBD1. The CDR3 is 12 amino acids. Germline V gives CDR1 SQVTM, CDR2 ANQGSEA. The J segment lost 1 base and the V segment lost 4 bases, leaving 0 bases of the junction unmatched. CDR3 loop: CSVGDRNTEAFF. The DNA for the CDR3 is TGCAGCGTTGGGGACAGGAACACTGAAGCTTTCTTT.

This rearrangement joins TRBV4-1 to TRBJ2-7, with D perhaps matching TRBD2 (5 bases). With 5 bases removed from V and 0 bases from J, the gap between germline ends came to 14 bases. CDR1 MGHRA and CDR2 YSYEKL come from the germline V gene. The CDR3 has 15 amino acids. This CDR3 reads CASSYRIGDSYEQYF. CDR3 DNA sequence: TGCGCCAGCAGCTACCGGATCGGGGACTCCTACGAGCAGTACTTC.

The chain links TRBV5-5 to TRBJ2-1; 11 bases are shared with TRBD2. Trimming took 2 bases from V and 8 from J; bases not matched to a gene: 12. CDR3 length equals 17 residues. Germline V gene lookup returns CDR1 SGHKS and CDR2 YYEKEE (reference sequence). The CDR3 coding sequence is TGTGCCAGCAGCTTACGGCTATTAGGGACTAGCGGCGATGAGCAGTTCTTC. It specifies CASSLRLLGTSGDEQFF.